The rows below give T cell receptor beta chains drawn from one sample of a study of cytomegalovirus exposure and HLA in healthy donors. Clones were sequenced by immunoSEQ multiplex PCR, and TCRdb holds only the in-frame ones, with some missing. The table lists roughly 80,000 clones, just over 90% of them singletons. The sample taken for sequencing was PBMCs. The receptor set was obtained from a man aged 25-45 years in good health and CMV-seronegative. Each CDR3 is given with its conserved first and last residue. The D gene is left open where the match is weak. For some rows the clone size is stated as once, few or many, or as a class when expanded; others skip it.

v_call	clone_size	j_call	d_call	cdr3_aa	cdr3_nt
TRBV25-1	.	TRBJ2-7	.	CASSEPGGGWYEQYF	TGTGCCAGCAGTGAACCCGGTGGAGGGTGGTACGAGCAGTACTTC
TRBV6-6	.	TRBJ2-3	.	CASIFGDGPGTDTQYF	TGTGCCAGCATCTTTGGAGACGGTCCCGGCACAGATACGCAGTATTTT
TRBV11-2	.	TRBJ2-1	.	CASSLGRGPDEQFF	TGTGCCAGCAGCTTAGGGCGGGGTCCCGATGAGCAGTTCTTC
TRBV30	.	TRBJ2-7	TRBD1	CAWTYSWDSHEQYF	TGTGCCTGGACTTACTCCTGGGACAGCCACGAGCAGTACTTC
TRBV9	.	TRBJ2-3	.	CASSVGGGRDTQYF	TGTGCCAGCAGCGTAGGGGGGGGCAGAGATACGCAGTATTTT
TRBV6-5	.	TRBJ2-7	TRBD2	CASSQAGAPYEQYF	TGTGCCAGCAGCCAAGCGGGAGCACCCTACGAGCAGTACTTC
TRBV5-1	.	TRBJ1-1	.	CASSLEGVGTEAFF	TGCGCCAGCAGCTTGGAAGGGGTTGGCACTGAAGCTTTCTTT
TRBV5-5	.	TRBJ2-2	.	CASSLADTGELFF	TGTGCCAGCAGCTTAGCCGACACCGGGGAGCTGTTTTTT
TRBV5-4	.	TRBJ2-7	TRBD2	CASSLAGGRGEQYF	TGTGCCAGCAGCTTGGCTGGTGGGAGGGGCGAGCAGTACTTC
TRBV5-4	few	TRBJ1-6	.	CASSPQAVSSYNSPLHF	TGTGCCAGCAGCCCCCAGGCCGTGAGCTCCTATAATTCACCCCTCCACTTT
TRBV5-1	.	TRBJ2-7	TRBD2	CASSLAGTSGTYEQYF	TGCGCCAGCAGCTTGGCAGGGACTAGCGGGACCTACGAGCAGTACTTC
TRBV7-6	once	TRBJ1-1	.	CASSLGGWGKRDTEAFF	TGTGCCAGCAGCTTAGGAGGATGGGGCAAAAGGGACACTGAAGCTTTCTTT
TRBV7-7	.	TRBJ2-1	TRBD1	CASSLDGQAYNEQFF	TGTGCTAGCAGCTTAGATGGACAGGCTTACAATGAGCAGTTCTTC
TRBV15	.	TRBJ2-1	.	CATSKSFEQFF	TGTGCCACCAGCAAAAGCTTTGAGCAGTTCTTC
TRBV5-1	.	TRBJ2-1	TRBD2	CASSLIASGYNEQFF	TGCGCCAGCAGCTTGATAGCTAGCGGATACAATGAGCAGTTCTTC